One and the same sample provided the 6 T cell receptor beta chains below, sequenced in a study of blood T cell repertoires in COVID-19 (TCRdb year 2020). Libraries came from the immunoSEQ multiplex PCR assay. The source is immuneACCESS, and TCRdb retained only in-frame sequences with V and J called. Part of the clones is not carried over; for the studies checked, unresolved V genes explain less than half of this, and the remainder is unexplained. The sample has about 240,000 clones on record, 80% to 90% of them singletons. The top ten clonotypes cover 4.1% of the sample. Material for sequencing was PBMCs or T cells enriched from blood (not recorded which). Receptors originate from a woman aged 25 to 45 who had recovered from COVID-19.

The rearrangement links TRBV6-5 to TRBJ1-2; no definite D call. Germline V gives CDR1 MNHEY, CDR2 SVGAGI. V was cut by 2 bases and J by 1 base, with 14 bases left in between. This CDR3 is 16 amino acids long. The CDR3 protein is CASSYGMQALNYGYTF. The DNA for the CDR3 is TGTGCCAGCAGTTACGGAATGCAGGCACTTAACTATGGCTACACCTTC.

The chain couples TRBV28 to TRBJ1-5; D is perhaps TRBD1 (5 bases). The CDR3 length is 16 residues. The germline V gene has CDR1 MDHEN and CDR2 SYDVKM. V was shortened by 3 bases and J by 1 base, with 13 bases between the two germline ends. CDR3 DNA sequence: TGTGCCAGCAGTTTGGTTGGGGGGACCAGCAATCAGCCCCAGCATTTT. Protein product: CASSLVGGTSNQPQHF.

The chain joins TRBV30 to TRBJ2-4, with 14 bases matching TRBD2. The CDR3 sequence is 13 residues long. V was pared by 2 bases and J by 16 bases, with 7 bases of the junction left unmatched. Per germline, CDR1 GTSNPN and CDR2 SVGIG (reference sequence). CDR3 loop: CAWSRGTSGSIYF. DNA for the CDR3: TGTGCCTGGAGTCGCGGGACTAGCGGGAGTATATACTTC.

The CDR3 reads CATSRDPQFPYEQYF. The CDR3 nucleotides are TGTGCCACCAGCAGAGATCCCCAGTTTCCCTACGAGCAGTACTTC. The genes are TRBV15 and TRBJ2-7; D unresolved. There are 15 residues in the CDR3. Trimming cost V 0 bases and J 2 bases, with 11 bases left between them. The germline V gene encodes CDR1 LNHNV and CDR2 YYDKDF (reference sequence).

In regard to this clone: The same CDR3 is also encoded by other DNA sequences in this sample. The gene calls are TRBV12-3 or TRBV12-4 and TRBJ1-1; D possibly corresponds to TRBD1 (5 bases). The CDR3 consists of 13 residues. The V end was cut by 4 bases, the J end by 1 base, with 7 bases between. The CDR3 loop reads CASSSTGNTEAFF. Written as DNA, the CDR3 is TGTGCCAGCAGTTCTACAGGGAACACTGAAGCTTTCTTT.

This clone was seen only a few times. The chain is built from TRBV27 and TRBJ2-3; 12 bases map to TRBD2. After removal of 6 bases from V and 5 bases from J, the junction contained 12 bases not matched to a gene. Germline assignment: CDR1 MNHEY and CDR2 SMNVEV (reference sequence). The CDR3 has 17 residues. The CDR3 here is CASSRTSGTNRGDTQYF. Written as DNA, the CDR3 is TGTGCCAGCAGCAGGACTAGCGGGACCAACCGGGGAGATACGCAGTATTTT.